This T cell receptor (beta chain) was documented in a study of graft-versus-host responses after intestinal transplantation (TCRdb year 2021). General notes on the study: Recipients received multivisceral, liver-intestinal, or isolated intestinal transplants. Alloreactive clones were identified by sequencing pre-transplant mixed lymphocyte reaction products and comparing these products with unstimulated pre-transplant donor and recipient T cells. A peak of at least 4% donor T cells among recipient peripheral blood mononuclear cells was the definition used for donor T cell macrochimerism. Every recipient was given anti-thymocyte globulin induction, then maintenance tacrolimus and steroids for about three years. Bulk TCR-beta CDR3 sequencing was used to track graft-versus-host and host-versus-graft alloreactive T cell clones in the graft, circulation and bone marrow after intestinal transplantation. The cohort enrolled about two dozen intestinal transplant recipients, one of whom was a retransplant, and a few patients without pretransplant specimens were excluded. Samples from a few later patients were sequenced in-house on an Illumina MiSeq with MiXCR processing rather than by the commercial service.

The library came from the immunoSEQ multiplex PCR assay. For most patients, genomic DNA was isolated with the Qiagen DNeasy Blood and Tissue Kit and shipped frozen to Adaptive Biotechnologies for TCR sequencing. For most patients, genomic DNA was subjected to high-throughput TCR-beta CDR3 sequencing by Adaptive Biotechnologies. The authors' pipeline ran thus. Adaptive's ImmunoSEQ software was the source of the TCR sequencing data for 15 to 20 patients, while three other patients were processed with MiXCR and VDJtools. To correct CD4 versus CD8 sorting errors, sequences present in both subsets at a frequency ratio below 5:1 were removed. CDR3 nucleotide sequences shared between donor and recipient were removed because their origin could not be assigned. At least 2-fold expansion over unstimulated cells and a minimum CFSE-low frequency of 0.002% (template counts) or 0.001% (read counts) were required for clones to be classified as alloreactive. Mappable clones were those detected in sequenced pre-transplant spleen, lymph node, or MLR CFSE-low populations of the donor or recipient. Cumulative frequency of alloreactive clones was calculated as a percentage of all sequences weighted by copy number. Sourced from immuneACCESS, this table was stored by TCRdb with only in-frame sequences that have V and J called. A share of the clones is absent; for the studies checked, an unresolved V gene accounts for under half, and the remainder has no known explanation. The V and J calls and the clone size are those of that table, but D and trimming were determined from the DNA. The sample includes about 130,000 clones, with around 90% observed a single time. The ten biggest clones cover 0.19% of the sample.

Overall study outcomes, separate from this receptor: GvH clones were detected in recipient bone marrow, and some of these GvH clones were observed earlier in ileal mucosa or blood, consistent with an intestinal mucosal origin. The conclusions were limited by the relatively low number and heterogeneity of the intestinal transplant patients. In patients with donor T cell macrochimerism, the allografts had high GvH to HvG T cell clonal ratios. Early after transplant, peak levels of circulating GvH clones were associated with declines in HvG clones.

With respect to this clone: Its recognized antigen is unknown. No quality values exist for individual bases; no much larger clone is one base distant.

The sample's time point, from its label and the paper: cells obtained before transplantation from donor or recipient. CD3+CD4+ and CD3+CD8+ populations were FACS-sorted from unstimulated pre-transplant donor and recipient cells taken from spleen or lymph nodes. V sheds 5 bases and J sheds 4 bases, leaving 6 bases between their ends. In the germline V gene (reference sequence), CDR1 corresponds to LNHDA and CDR2 to SQIVND. Including the terminal cysteine and phenylalanine, the CDR3 comprises 12 residues. Only the CDR3 portion is preserved as DNA: 36 bases, with reading frame beginning at the first base.

The specimen comprised unstimulated CD4+ T cells sorted from spleen or lymph node cells, sampled before intestinal transplant. The sequence is built from TRBV19 and TRBJ2-1; the D gene lacks a confident call. The sequence derives from a human donor who received an intestinal transplant. The CDR3 is CASSASYNEQFF. The DNA sequence is TGTGCCAGTAGTGCAAGTTACAATGAGCAGTTCTTC.